The 26 T cell receptor beta chains reported below all come from one sample, sequenced in a study of cytomegalovirus exposure and HLA in healthy donors. PCR involved 60 Vbeta and 13 Jbeta primers. Produced via immunoSEQ multiplex PCR; TCRdb's table is partial and in-frame only. Here the sample spans about 190,000 clones, approximately 79% being singletons. The material sequenced was PBMCs. These TCRs come from a woman between 18 and 29 years old in good health and CMV-seronegative.

The chain uses TRBV28 and TRBJ1-4; the match to TRBD1 covers 10 bases. The CDR3 covers 17 residues. V was clipped by 6 bases and J by 6 bases; unmatched bases: 13. In germline, CDR1 is MDHEN, CDR2 SYDVKM. The CDR3 reads CASSGTGVRSSYEKLFF. In nucleotides, the CDR3 is TGTGCCAGCAGCGGGACAGGGGTACGGAGTAGTTATGAAAAACTGTTTTTT. Full variable domain (missing parts from reference TRBV28 and TRBJ1-4): DVKVTQSSRYLVKRTGEKVFLECVQDMDHENMFWYRQDPGLGLRLIYFSYDVKMKEKGDIPEGYSVSREKKERFSLILESASTNQTSMYLCASSGTGVRSSYEKLFFGSGTQLSVL.

The genes are TRBV2 and TRBJ1-6; D remains unclear. There are 14 residues in the CDR3. The germline V and J ends were trimmed by 8 bases and 7 bases, with 15 bases remaining between them. Germline V gives CDR1 SNHLY, CDR2 FYNNEI. The chain's CDR3 is CASGSGNPNSPLHF. The CDR3 DNA follows: TGTGCCAGCGGGTCCGGGAACCCCAATTCACCCCTCCACTTT.

The chain recombines TRBV4-3 with TRBJ2-7, with D uncertain. The V end was cut by 0 bases, the J end by 3 bases, with 9 bases between. This CDR3 is built from 14 residues. Germline CDR1 and CDR2: LGHNA and YSLEER. DNA of the CDR3: TGCGCCAGCAGCCAAGAGGGTTACAGCTACGAGCAGTACTTC. Its translation is CASSQEGYSYEQYF.

The V and J genes are TRBV11-3 and TRBJ2-1; TRBD1 aligns across 9 bases. Germline V lookup: CDR1 SGHNT, CDR2 YENEEA. With V trimmed by 1 base and J by 6 bases, 4 bases remained unmatched. The CDR3 is made up of 15 amino acids. The CDR3 protein is CASSLAGQGTNEQFF. CDR3 nucleotides: TGTGCCAGCAGCTTAGCGGGACAGGGTACCAATGAGCAGTTCTTC.

The chain is built from TRBV27 and TRBJ2-5, with unresolved D. The J call is uncertain, as TRBJ2-7 better fits the DNA end. The CDR3 is made up of 12 amino acids. Germline assignment: CDR1 MNHEY and CDR2 SMNVEV (reference sequence). The chain's CDR3 is CASSPLSYEQYF. In nucleotides, the CDR3 is TGTGCCAGCAGTCCGCTCTCCTACGAGCAGTACTTC.

This clone appeared once. This chain links TRBV5-1 with TRBJ2-5; maybe TRBD2 (6 bases). CDR1 and CDR2 (germline): SGHRS, YFSETQ. The CDR3 length is 14 residues. V lost 4 bases to trimming and J lost 5 bases, with 15 bases between them. CDR3 sequence: CASSLTGVGETQYF. As DNA, the CDR3 is TGCGCCAGCAGCCTAACGGGGGTAGGTGAGACCCAGTACTTC.

The chain joins TRBV5-1 to TRBJ2-3, with 12 bases that match TRBD1. This CDR3 is 18 amino acids long. The germline V gene encodes CDR1 SGHRS and CDR2 YFSETQ. Trimming cost V 0 bases and J 6 bases; bases outside gene matches: 11. The CDR3 loop reads CASSLAPGTGGDRDTQYF. The DNA for the CDR3 is TGCGCCAGCAGCTTGGCCCCTGGGACAGGGGGCGATAGGGATACGCAGTATTTT.

The chain uses TRBV27 and TRBJ1-5; D call uncertain. The CDR3 loop spans 13 amino acids. CDR1 and CDR2 from the germline V gene are MNHEY and SMNVEV (reference sequence). V was cut by 8 bases and J by 0 bases, with 8 bases left in between. The CDR3 protein is CASGQYSNQPQHF. The CDR3, as DNA: TGTGCCAGCGGCCAATATAGCAATCAGCCCCAGCATTTT.

This chain connects TRBV4-1 to TRBJ1-5, with a possible D match to TRBD1 (5 bases). The CDR3 loop spans 18 amino acids. CDR1 MGHRA and CDR2 YSYEKL come from the germline V gene. V gave up 1 base and J gave up 1 base, with 17 bases separating them. The CDR3 DNA sequence: TGCGCCAGCAGCCAAGGCCTGCGGGGGTTTCGAAGCAATCAGCCCCAGCATTTT. It codes for CASSQGLRGFRSNQPQHF.

This chain uses TRBV11-2 with TRBJ1-1, with 8 bases aligning to TRBD1. V was clipped by 2 bases and J by 5 bases; unmatched bases: 7. The CDR3 sequence is 15 residues long. CDR1 and CDR2 (germline): SGHAT, FQNNGV. The DNA for the CDR3 is TGTGCCAGCAGCTTAAGAACAGGGGGTACTACTGAAGCTTTCTTT. Translation gives CASSLRTGGTTEAFF.

The CDR3, as DNA: TGTGCCAGCAGCTACAGGGGCGGGCAGCCCCAGCATTTT. This gives the protein CASSYRGGQPQHF. The chain employs TRBV7-6 and TRBJ1-5; 7 bases are a match to TRBD1. CDR1 is SGHVS, CDR2 FNYEAQ, per germline. J lost 7 bases, V lost 4 bases, and 4 bases had no gene match. This CDR3 comprises 13 residues.

The chain joins TRBV7-9 to TRBJ1-2, with TRBD1 matching over 9 bases. V was pared by 1 base and J by 1 base, with 1 base of the junction left unmatched. The CDR3 loop spans 15 amino acids. CDR1 and CDR2 (germline): SEHNR, FQNEAQ (reference sequence). CDR3 coding DNA: TGTGCCAGCAGCTTAGGGGACAGGGATAACTATGGCTACACCTTC. Amino acids: CASSLGDRDNYGYTF.

The chain has TRBV6-1 and TRBJ1-4; weak D call: TRBD1 (6 bases). The CDR3 has 14 amino acids. Germline V gene data show CDR1 as MNHNS and CDR2 as SASEGT. V lost 7 bases and J 8 bases, leaving 17 bases between the germline ends. CDR3 amino acids: CASTEDSQNEKLFF. CDR3 sequence (DNA): TGTGCCAGCACGGAGGACAGCCAAAACGAAAAACTGTTTTTT.

This chain connects TRBV6-6 to TRBJ2-7, with TRBD1 identical over 9 bases. This CDR3 has 16 residues. With 4 bases clipped from V and 3 bases from J, the junction kept 10 bases outside the gene matches. Per the germline V gene, CDR1 is MNHNY and CDR2 is SVGAGI (reference sequence). The CDR3 region has the DNA TGTGCCAGCAGTTCGGGCACCGGGACAGGGCACTACGAGCAGTACTTC. Translated, it gives CASSSGTGTGHYEQYF.

This clone came up a few times. The V call is TRBV5-6, the J call TRBJ2-5; TRBD2 matches at 11 bases. Judging by the DNA end, TRBJ2-7 fits better; the J call may be wrong. The CDR3 consists of 15 residues. Germline V gene data show CDR1 as SGHDT and CDR2 as YYEEEE. The CDR3 DNA is TGTGCCAGCAGCTTGGTTAGCGGGAGGGCCTTCGAGCAGTACTTC. Translated: CASSLVSGRAFEQYF.

There are a few counts of this clone. CDR3 residues: CASSIRLAPYNEQFF. DNA of the CDR3: TGTGCCAGTAGTATTCGGCTAGCGCCCTACAATGAGCAGTTCTTC. V usage is TRBV19 and J usage is TRBJ2-1, with D possibly matching TRBD2 (6 bases). Germline V CDR1 and CDR2: LNHDA, SQIVND (reference sequence). This CDR3 has 15 amino acids. The V end lost 3 bases, the J end lost 2 bases, and 11 bases lay between the germline ends. The full variable domain, completed using reference TRBV19 and TRBJ2-1, is DGGITQSPKYLFRKEGQNVTLSCEQNLNHDAMYWYRQDPGQGLRLIYYSQIVNDFQKGDIAEGYSVSREKKESFPLTVTSAQKNPTAFYLCASSIRLAPYNEQFFGPGTRLTVL.

This chain links TRBV7-9 with TRBJ2-5, with 7 nucleotides matching TRBD2. The CDR3 runs to 16 residues. Germline V lookup: CDR1 SEHNR, CDR2 FQNEAQ (reference sequence). With V trimmed by 5 bases and J by 0 bases, 9 bases remained unmatched. For the CDR3, the DNA is TGTGCCAGCAGCAAACGACTAGCAGATTACCAAGAGACCCAGTACTTC. It is translated as CASSKRLADYQETQYF. The whole variable domain, filled in from reference TRBV7-9 and TRBJ2-5, reads DTGVSQNPRHKITKRGQNVTFRCDPISEHNRLYWYRQTLGQGPEFLTYFQNEAQLEKSRLLSDRFSAERPKGSFSTLEIQRTEQGDSAMYLCASSKRLADYQETQYFGPGTRLLVL.

The chain has TRBV7-9 and TRBJ2-3; D perhaps matches TRBD2 (5 bases). This CDR3 is built from 16 residues. Germline CDR1 SEHNR, CDR2 FQNEAQ (reference sequence). V was shortened by 1 base and J by 2 bases, with 13 bases between the two germline ends. This CDR3 is CASSLGFGAVTDTQYF. The CDR3 DNA follows: TGTGCCAGCAGCTTAGGGTTTGGAGCGGTCACAGATACGCAGTATTTT.

CDR3 sequence reads: CASSFHNSNTGELFF. CDR3 coding DNA: TGTGCCAGCAGTTTTCACAATTCGAACACCGGGGAGCTGTTTTTT. This chain joins TRBV28 and TRBJ2-2; D ambiguous. V dropped 3 bases and J dropped 0 bases, with 8 bases sitting between them. Germline CDR1 and CDR2: MDHEN and SYDVKM. The CDR3 length is 15 residues.

This sequence joins TRBV5-4 and TRBJ1-6, with D unresolved. V dropped 4 bases and J dropped 8 bases, with 13 bases sitting between them. The CDR3 is 14 amino acids. Germline CDR1 SGHNT, CDR2 YYREEE (reference sequence). The CDR3 reads CASSLDMRDSPLHF. The DNA of the CDR3 is TGTGCCAGCAGCCTCGATATGAGGGATTCACCCCTCCACTTT.

This clone has just one count. This chain links TRBV6-5 with TRBJ2-2; D unclear. The V gene's germline CDR1 is MNHEY and CDR2 SVGAGI. This CDR3 spans 13 amino acids. Trimming took 3 bases from V and 7 from J, leaving 9 bases between them. CDR3 nucleotides: TGTGCCAGCAGTTATAGTGGTATCGGGGAGCTGTTTTTT. Translating it yields CASSYSGIGELFF.

The J gene is TRBJ2-6, the V gene TRBV10-3; possibly TRBD1 for D (6 bases). This CDR3 spans 14 amino acids. V lost 10 bases to trimming and J lost 2 bases, with 12 bases between them. Germline V lookup: CDR1 ENHRY, CDR2 SYGVKD. CDR3 residues: CATLGGAGANVLTF. CDR3 DNA: TGTGCCACCTTAGGGGGAGCTGGGGCCAACGTCCTGACTTTC.

V is TRBV6-5 and J is TRBJ2-3; 8 bases are a match to TRBD1. The germline V gene encodes CDR1 MNHEY and CDR2 SVGAGI. CDR3 length equals 14 residues. V gave up 4 bases and J gave up 5 bases; unmatched junction bases: 5. DNA for the CDR3: TGTGCCAGCAGTTCGACAGGGGCTGGAGATACGCAGTATTTT. It specifies CASSSTGAGDTQYF.

This clone has only a few counts. CDR3 sequence: CASGAGQGGNQPQHF. The DNA of the CDR3 is TGTGCCAGCGGAGCCGGACAGGGAGGCAATCAGCCCCAGCATTTT. The chain carries TRBV2 and TRBJ1-5; 8 nucleotides line up with TRBD1. This CDR3 is built from 15 residues. Germline values: CDR1 SNHLY, CDR2 FYNNEI. Germline trimming cut 8 bases from V and 2 bases from J; bases unmatched to any gene: 8.

The genes are TRBV6-6 and TRBJ1-5; 9 bases match TRBD1. The ends lost 2 bases at V and 5 bases at J; junction bases unmatched: 4. The CDR3 length is 15 residues. CDR1 is MNHNY, CDR2 SVGAGI, per germline (reference sequence). The CDR3 nucleotides read TGTGCCAGCAGTTACCTACAGGGGGCAGATCAGCCCCAGCATTTT. Translation: CASSYLQGADQPQHF.

CDR3 amino acids: CSVTGDTEAFF. DNA of the CDR3: TGCAGCGTGACAGGGGACACTGAAGCTTTCTTT. The chain carries TRBV29-1 and TRBJ1-1; 8 bases align to TRBD1. Germline V gives CDR1 SQVTM, CDR2 ANQGSEA. The CDR3 sequence is 11 residues long. The ends lost 6 bases at V and 3 bases at J; junction bases unmatched: 0. The full variable domain, in which reference TRBV29-1 and TRBJ1-1 provide the parts outside the CDR3, is SAVISQKPSRDICQRGTSLTIQCQVDSQVTMMFWYRQQPGQSLTLIATANQGSEATYESGFVIDKFPISRPNLTFSTLTVSNMSPEDSSIYLCSVTGDTEAFFGQGTRLTVV.